Here is one T cell receptor beta chain with its context. Its specificity is not known. The intended depth for sequencing was 1 in 200,000 to 1 in 1 million T cells. Sequencing used immunoSEQ multiplex PCR; TCRdb keeps in-frame clones, though not all of them. The sample has nearly 100,000 clones; about 78% are singletons. V lost 5 bases and J lost 10, with 15 bases in between. The CDR3 sequence is 14 residues long. Germline loops: CDR1 SGHVS, CDR2 FQNEAQ. These data are taken from a study of cytotoxic CD8 clonotypes in ibrutinib-treated CLL. General observations from the study: Clonality increased with ibrutinib response but returned toward baseline at progression.

The receptor comes from a human donor with chronic lymphocytic leukemia. V usage is TRBV7-8 and J usage is TRBJ1-6; a weak D match, TRBD1 (5 bases). Specimen: PBMCs, collected after 12 months of ibrutinib treatment. CDR3 nucleotide sequence: TGTGCCAGCAGCCTCACAGGTGGAAAATCACCCCTCCACTTT. This translates into CASSLTGGKSPLHF.